This passage covers 22 T cell receptor beta chains from one sample sequenced in a study of blood T cell repertoires in COVID-19. Sequencing was performed with immunoSEQ multiplex PCR; in TCRdb, only in-frame clones are kept and a portion is missing. The top ten hold about 4% of the sample, which has about 270,000 clones, 85% to 90% seen once. Source material: PBMCs or T cells enriched from blood (not recorded which). The receptors originated from a woman aged 25 to 39 with acute COVID-19.

The genes are TRBV27 and TRBJ2-7; D is undetermined. This CDR3 comprises 13 residues. V was cut by 6 bases and J by 2 bases, with 11 bases left in between. Germline loops: CDR1 MNHEY, CDR2 SMNVEV (reference sequence). The CDR3 coding sequence is TGTGCCAGCAGCTCGGGTGTCCCCTACGAGCAGTACTTC. This codes for CASSSGVPYEQYF.

This clone was found a few times. This chain uses TRBV4-1 with TRBJ2-7, with D tentatively TRBD2 (6 bases). Deletions cut 1 base from V and 2 bases from J, with 15 bases between. This CDR3 spans 16 amino acids. Germline CDR1 and CDR2: MGHRA and YSYEKL. DNA of the CDR3: TGCGCCAGCAGCCAAGGCGTTAGCGGATTTCCCTACGAGCAGTACTTC. It specifies CASSQGVSGFPYEQYF.

The sample holds one count of this clone. The rearrangement uses TRBV9 and TRBJ2-1; D not certain. Looked up from germline, CDR1 is SGDLS and CDR2 is YYNGEE. This CDR3 has 12 residues. V lost 3 bases and J lost 2, with 3 bases in between. The CDR3 region is CASSAAYNEQFF. CDR3 DNA sequence: TGTGCCAGCAGCGCAGCCTACAATGAGCAGTTCTTC.

This chain links TRBV4-1 with TRBJ1-2; D possibly corresponds to TRBD1 (5 bases). The CDR3 spans 15 residues. Trimming removed 4 bases from V and 4 bases from J, with 16 bases in between. The germline V gene has CDR1 MGHRA and CDR2 YSYEKL. This CDR3 reads CASSPRDSGGYGYTF. DNA of the CDR3: TGCGCCAGCAGCCCACGGGACTCGGGGGGCTATGGCTACACCTTC.

The rearrangement links TRBV10-3 to TRBJ2-1; a weak D match, TRBD2 (5 bases). V lost 5 bases and J 8 bases, leaving 16 bases between the germline ends. This CDR3 is 14 amino acids long. Germline V gives CDR1 ENHRY, CDR2 SYGVKD. In DNA, the CDR3 is TGTGCCATCAGTTCCCGAGAGGGTGGAGATGAGCAGTTCTTC. Translation gives CAISSREGGDEQFF.

The V gene is TRBV25-1, the J gene TRBJ2-3, with 9 bases identical to TRBD2. CDR3 length equals 14 residues. V lost 5 bases, J lost 7 bases, and 7 bases stayed unmatched. Germline V CDR1 and CDR2: MGHDK, SYGVNS. CDR3 amino acids: CASSPGLAINTQYF. CDR3 DNA: TGTGCCAGCAGTCCGGGACTAGCTATAAATACGCAGTATTTT.

The CDR3 DNA reads TGTGCCAGCAGCTCGAGGGTTGGCACTGAAGCTTTCTTT. It is translated as CASSSRVGTEAFF. This chain uses TRBV11-2 with TRBJ1-1; no clear D gene. Trimming left V 4 bases short and J 4 bases short, with 10 bases between. Per the germline V gene, CDR1 is SGHAT and CDR2 is FQNNGV. This CDR3 has 13 amino acids.

The chain recombines TRBV5-1 with TRBJ2-7; D is unresolved. V dropped 1 base and J dropped 5 bases, with 7 bases sitting between them. The CDR3 has 12 amino acids. Germline CDR1 SGHRS, CDR2 YFSETQ. Here the CDR3 DNA reads TGCGCCAGCAGCTTGTTCAGAAACGAGCAGTACTTC. Protein: CASSLFRNEQYF.

CDR3 sequence: CASSYGGTGSEAFF. The CDR3 nucleotides are TGTGCCAGCAGTTACGGGGGGACAGGGTCTGAAGCTTTCTTT. The V and J genes are TRBV6-5 and TRBJ1-1, with 9 bases matching TRBD1. The germline V gene has CDR1 MNHEY and CDR2 SVGAGI. J gave up 6 bases and V 2 bases, and 4 bases lay outside the gene matches. The CDR3 covers 14 residues.

The rearrangement joins TRBV2 to TRBJ2-7; the match to TRBD2 covers 10 bases. In germline, CDR1 is SNHLY, CDR2 FYNNEI. The CDR3 is 15 residues long. Trimming removed 4 bases from V and 6 bases from J; junction bases left unmatched: 9. Written as DNA, the CDR3 is TGTGCCAGCAGTGTGGGGGCTAGCGGGAGTTCCGAGCAGTACTTC. The encoded protein is CASSVGASGSSEQYF.

The chain has TRBV11-3 and TRBJ2-7, with D maybe TRBD1 (6 bases). The CDR3 length is 13 residues. Trimming pared 3 bases from V and 5 bases from J, leaving 11 bases between. From germline, CDR1 is SGHNT and CDR2 YENEEA. The CDR3 here is CASSLDPGDEQYF. The CDR3 region has the DNA TGTGCCAGCAGCTTGGATCCAGGGGACGAGCAGTACTTC.

This rearrangement joins TRBV10-3 to TRBJ1-3; tentatively, D is TRBD1 (5 bases). From germline, CDR1 is ENHRY and CDR2 SYGVKD. This CDR3 spans 13 amino acids. V was clipped by 7 bases and J by 0 bases, with 7 bases between them. This CDR3 reads CAITGGSGNTIYF. The CDR3 DNA follows: TGTGCCATCACCGGGGGCTCTGGAAACACCATATATTTT.

V usage is TRBV10-3 and J usage is TRBJ1-1; D is possibly TRBD1 (6 bases). CDR3 length: 13 residues. V was clipped by 1 base and J by 7 bases, with 10 bases between them. The germline V gene has CDR1 ENHRY and CDR2 SYGVKD. DNA of the CDR3: TGTGCCATCAGTGAGTGGCAGGGGAGTGAAGCTTTCTTT. It yields the protein CAISEWQGSEAFF.

This clone was counted a single time. This chain links TRBV5-1 with TRBJ1-3; tentative D call: TRBD1 (6 bases). This CDR3 region has 17 residues. The germline V gene has CDR1 SGHRS and CDR2 YFSETQ. The V end lost 1 base, the J end lost 0 bases, and 14 bases lay between the germline ends. In nucleotides, the CDR3 is TGCGCCAGCAGCTTGTGGCCAGGGACAAGCTCTGGAAACACCATATATTTT. This translates into CASSLWPGTSSGNTIYF.

The rearrangement uses TRBV19 and TRBJ1-5, with D unresolved. CDR1 is LNHDA, CDR2 SQIVND, per germline (reference sequence). Trimming pared 4 bases from V and 6 bases from J, leaving 10 bases between. CDR3 size: 13 residues. In DNA form, the CDR3 reads TGTGCCAGTAGTACCCGGGAAAGTCAGCCCCAGCATTTT. Translated: CASSTRESQPQHF.

This clone was seen a few times. The chain carries TRBV5-1 and TRBJ2-7; 10 bases agree with TRBD1. CDR1 is SGHRS and CDR2 is YFSETQ in the germline V gene. The CDR3 runs to 16 residues. Trimming removed 5 bases from V and 5 bases from J; junction bases left unmatched: 13. CDR3 DNA sequence: TGCGCCAGCAGGACAGGGGGCTCCCTCGCTAGGGACGAGCAGTACTTC. Protein product: CASRTGGSLARDEQYF.

The chain links TRBV7-6 to TRBJ1-6; tentative D call: TRBD1 (5 bases). CDR1 and CDR2 from the germline V gene are SGHVS and FNYEAQ. This CDR3 contains 17 residues. Trimming left V 3 bases short and J 7 bases short, with 19 bases between. Written as DNA, the CDR3 is TGTGCCAGCAGCTTTTATTCCCCAGGGCAGCGAAATTCACCCCTCCACTTT. Protein: CASSFYSPGQRNSPLHF.

The chain employs TRBV14 and TRBJ2-5; 9 positions match TRBD1. Germline V gene data show CDR1 as SGHDN and CDR2 as FVKESK. J was trimmed by 5 bases and V by 2 bases; bases with no gene match: 6. This CDR3 is built from 15 residues. CDR3: CASSQIPTGGETQYF. The CDR3 region has the DNA TGTGCCAGCAGCCAAATCCCGACAGGGGGGGAGACCCAGTACTTC.

The genes are TRBV25-1 and TRBJ1-6; no firm D call. Between the trimmed V and J ends, which lost 2 bases and 6 bases, there was a span of 11 bases. Germline V gives CDR1 MGHDK, CDR2 SYGVNS. This CDR3 has 15 residues. CDR3 sequence: CASSETRIGNSPLHF. CDR3 sequence (DNA): TGTGCCAGCAGTGAAACCAGGATTGGTAATTCACCCCTCCACTTT. Variable domain in full (rest from reference TRBV25-1 and TRBJ1-6): EADIYQTPRYLVIGTGKKITLECSQTMGHDKMYWYQQDPGMELHLIHYSYGVNSTEKGDLSSESTVSRIRTEHFPLTLESARPSHTSQYLCASSETRIGNSPLHFGNGTRLTVT.

This chain links TRBV28 with TRBJ2-3; 8 nucleotides align to TRBD2. Germline CDR1 MDHEN, CDR2 SYDVKM. The trim removed 6 bases at V and 1 base at J, leaving 9 bases unmatched. CDR3 length: 16 amino acids. This chain's CDR3 is CASSPGSGSGTDTQYF. CDR3 nucleotide sequence: TGTGCCAGCAGCCCCGGGAGCGGGAGTGGCACAGATACGCAGTATTTT.

J is TRBJ2-1 and V is TRBV14, with 8 bases lining up with TRBD2. This CDR3 comprises 17 residues. V was clipped by 5 bases and J by 3 bases; unmatched bases: 12. CDR1 is SGHDN and CDR2 is FVKESK in the germline V gene. CDR3: CASSGWETSAFYNEQFF. The CDR3 nucleotides read TGTGCCAGCAGCGGGTGGGAGACTAGCGCCTTCTACAATGAGCAGTTCTTC. Full variable domain (rest looked up from reference TRBV14 and TRBJ2-1): EAGVTQFPSHSVIEKGQTVTLRCDPISGHDNLYWYRRVMGKEIKFLLHFVKESKQDESGMPNNRFLAERTGGTYSTLKVQPAELEDSGVYFCASSGWETSAFYNEQFFGPGTRLTVL.

The chain combines TRBV25-1 with TRBJ1-1; D gene unclear. Germline V gives CDR1 MGHDK, CDR2 SYGVNS. The CDR3 is 16 amino acids. V was cut by 0 bases and J by 6 bases, with 17 bases left in between. The CDR3, as DNA: TGTGCCAGCAGTGAATATTTACCCGCGGGCCGACCTGAAGCTTTCTTT. It yields the protein CASSEYLPAGRPEAFF.